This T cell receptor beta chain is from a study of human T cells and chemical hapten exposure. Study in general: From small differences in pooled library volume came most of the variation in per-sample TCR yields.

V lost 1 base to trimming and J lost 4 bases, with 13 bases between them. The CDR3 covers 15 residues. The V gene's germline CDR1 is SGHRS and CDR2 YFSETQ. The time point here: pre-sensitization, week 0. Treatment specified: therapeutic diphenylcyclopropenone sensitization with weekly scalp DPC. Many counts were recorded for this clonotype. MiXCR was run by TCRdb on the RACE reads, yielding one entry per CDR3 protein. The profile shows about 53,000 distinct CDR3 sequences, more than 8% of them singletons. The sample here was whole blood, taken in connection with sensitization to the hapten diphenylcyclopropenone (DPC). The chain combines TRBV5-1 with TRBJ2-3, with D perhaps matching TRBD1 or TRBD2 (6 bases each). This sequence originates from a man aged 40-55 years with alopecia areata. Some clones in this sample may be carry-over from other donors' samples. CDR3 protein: CASSLLSGAADTQYF. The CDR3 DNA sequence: TGCGCCAGCAGCTTGCTCTCGGGGGCAGCAGATACGCAGTATTTT.